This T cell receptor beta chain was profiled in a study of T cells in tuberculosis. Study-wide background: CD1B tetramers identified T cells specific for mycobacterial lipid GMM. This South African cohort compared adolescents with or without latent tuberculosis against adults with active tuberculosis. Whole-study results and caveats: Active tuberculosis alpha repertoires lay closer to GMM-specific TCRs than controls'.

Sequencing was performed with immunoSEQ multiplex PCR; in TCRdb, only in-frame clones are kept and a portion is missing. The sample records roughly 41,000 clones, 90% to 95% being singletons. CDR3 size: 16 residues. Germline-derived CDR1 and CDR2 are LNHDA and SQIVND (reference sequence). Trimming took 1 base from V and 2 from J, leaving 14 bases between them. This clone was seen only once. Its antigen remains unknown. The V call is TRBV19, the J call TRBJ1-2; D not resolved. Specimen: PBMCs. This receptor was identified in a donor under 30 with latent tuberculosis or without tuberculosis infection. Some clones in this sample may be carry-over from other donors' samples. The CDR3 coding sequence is TGTGCCAGTAGTATAGGACCGAGCGGTGGGAACTATGGCTACACCTTC. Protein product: CASSIGPSGGNYGYTF.